This is a list of T cell receptor beta chains from one sample in a study of identical twins. TCRdb reanalysed the 5' RACE reads using MiXCR and keeps one entry per CDR3 protein. The sample lists about 690,000 distinct CDR3 sequences; 5.5% to 6.5% were seen once. The sequenced material came from naive T cells sorted from blood. The receptors here all came from a man between 18 and 35 years old in good health. The CDR3 runs from the conserved cysteine through the conserved F or W. Fields, in order: D gene, clone size, V gene, J gene, CDR3 DNA, CDR3 protein. The D gene is left open where the match is weak. Part of the rows lack a size; the others show once, few, many or a class for expanded clones.

d_call: -; clone_size: many; v_call: TRBV12-3/TRBV12-4; j_call: TRBJ1-2; cdr3_nt: TGTGCCAGCAGTTACGGAGGTTTAAATGGCTACACCTTC; cdr3_aa: CASSYGGLNGYTF
d_call: -; clone_size: few; v_call: TRBV18; j_call: TRBJ2-7; cdr3_nt: TGTGCCAGCTCACCATCCAGAGATTCCTACGAGCAGTACTTC; cdr3_aa: CASSPSRDSYEQYF
d_call: -; clone_size: -; v_call: TRBV18; j_call: TRBJ2-5; cdr3_nt: TGTGCCAGCTCACCATTCGTACAAGAGACCCAGTACTTC; cdr3_aa: CASSPFVQETQYF
d_call: TRBD1; clone_size: many; v_call: TRBV11-2; j_call: TRBJ2-1; cdr3_nt: TGTGCCAGCAGCTTAGAGGCACAGGGGGCGAAACCAACCTACAATGAGCAGTTCTTC; cdr3_aa: CASSLEAQGAKPTYNEQFF
d_call: TRBD1; clone_size: few; v_call: TRBV19; j_call: TRBJ1-5; cdr3_nt: TGTCCCACATCAGGACAGGCCAGAGGACCCCAGCATTTT; cdr3_aa: CPTSGQARGPQHF
d_call: -; clone_size: -; v_call: TRBV30; j_call: TRBJ2-2; cdr3_nt: TGTGCCTGGAGTGGGTTTCGCACCGGGGAGCTGTTTTTT; cdr3_aa: CAWSGFRTGELFF
d_call: -; clone_size: few; v_call: TRBV15; j_call: TRBJ1-1; cdr3_nt: TGTGCCACCAGCAGAGTCTGGGAGGTGAACACTGAAGCTTTCTTT; cdr3_aa: CATSRVWEVNTEAFF
d_call: -; clone_size: many; v_call: TRBV12-3/TRBV12-4; j_call: TRBJ1-5; cdr3_nt: TGTGCCAGCAGTAACCGGGACGGGGTCATCACCCAGCATTTT; cdr3_aa: CASSNRDGVITQHF
d_call: -; clone_size: few; v_call: TRBV9; j_call: TRBJ2-5; cdr3_nt: TGTGCCAGCAGCGTAGCTGTAACAGGAAAAGAGACCCAGTACTTC; cdr3_aa: CASSVAVTGKETQYF
d_call: TRBD2; clone_size: many; v_call: TRBV12-5; j_call: TRBJ2-1; cdr3_nt: TGTGCTAGTGCTTCCCCTATGGTAGCGGGAGGTCCAAGCTCCTACAATGAGCAGTTCTTC; cdr3_aa: CASASPMVAGGPSSYNEQFF
d_call: TRBD2; clone_size: -; v_call: TRBV10-2; j_call: TRBJ2-1; cdr3_nt: TGCGCCAGCAGCGGGACTAGCGGTATTGATAACAATGAGCAGTTCTTC; cdr3_aa: CASSGTSGIDNNEQFF
d_call: -; clone_size: many; v_call: TRBV5-1; j_call: TRBJ2-2; cdr3_nt: TGCGCCAGCAGCTCACCAGGGAAGGGTAACACCGGGGAGCTGTTTTTT; cdr3_aa: CASSSPGKGNTGELFF
d_call: TRBD2; clone_size: -; v_call: TRBV11-2; j_call: TRBJ2-1; cdr3_nt: TGTGCCAGCAGCTTCAGAGTATCCCGCGGGAGGTCCAATGAGCAGTTCTTC; cdr3_aa: CASSFRVSRGRSNEQFF
d_call: -; clone_size: many; v_call: TRBV5-1; j_call: TRBJ2-2; cdr3_nt: TGCGCCAGCAGGTGGCAATCCGGGGAGCTGTTTTTT; cdr3_aa: CASRWQSGELFF
d_call: TRBD2; clone_size: few; v_call: TRBV9; j_call: TRBJ2-3; cdr3_nt: TGTGCCAGCAGCGTAGCTACAGGACTAGCGGATACGCAGTATTTT; cdr3_aa: CASSVATGLADTQYF
d_call: -; clone_size: many; v_call: TRBV20-1; j_call: TRBJ2-3; cdr3_nt: TGCAGTGCTAGGGCCGTGTTCGCCACAGATACGCAGTATTTT; cdr3_aa: CSARAVFATDTQYF
d_call: -; clone_size: many; v_call: TRBV6-5; j_call: TRBJ2-6; cdr3_nt: TGTGCCAGCAGTTACTCTGGGGCCAACGTCCTGACTTTC; cdr3_aa: CASSYSGANVLTF
d_call: -; clone_size: many; v_call: TRBV20-1; j_call: TRBJ2-4; cdr3_nt: TGCAGTGCTAAGAGACGGAGTTTAGCCAAAAACATTCAGTACTTC; cdr3_aa: CSAKRRSLAKNIQYF
d_call: -; clone_size: -; v_call: TRBV6-6; j_call: TRBJ1-1; cdr3_nt: TGTGCCAGCAGCTACAGGGTCCCCGAAGCTTTCTTT; cdr3_aa: CASSYRVPEAFF
d_call: -; clone_size: many; v_call: TRBV20-1; j_call: TRBJ1-5; cdr3_nt: TGCAGTGCTAGGGACGGGCAGGGAGTTCGGGGACAGCCCCAGCATTTT; cdr3_aa: CSARDGQGVRGQPQHF
d_call: TRBD1; clone_size: many; v_call: TRBV9; j_call: TRBJ1-1; cdr3_nt: TGTGCCAGCACCCCTGGGTGGACAGGGGGCACTGAAGCTTTCTTT; cdr3_aa: CASTPGWTGGTEAFF
d_call: -; clone_size: many; v_call: TRBV24-1; j_call: TRBJ2-1; cdr3_nt: TGTGCCACTACGGGCCCAAGTACCAGTAATGAGCAGTTCTTC; cdr3_aa: CATTGPSTSNEQFF
d_call: TRBD2; clone_size: -; v_call: TRBV6-1; j_call: TRBJ2-5; cdr3_nt: TGTGCCAGCAGAGGTTCTAGCGGAGAAGAGACCCAGTACTTC; cdr3_aa: CASRGSSGEETQYF
d_call: -; clone_size: many; v_call: TRBV7-9; j_call: TRBJ2-3; cdr3_nt: TGTGCCAGCAGCTGGGGGGCAGATACGCAGTATTTT; cdr3_aa: CASSWGADTQYF
d_call: -; clone_size: -; v_call: TRBV10-2; j_call: TRBJ2-5; cdr3_nt: TGCGCCAGCAGTGAGTTGGGGGGTTGGCAAGAGACCCAGTACTTC; cdr3_aa: CASSELGGWQETQYF
d_call: TRBD1; clone_size: few; v_call: TRBV20-1; j_call: TRBJ1-5; cdr3_nt: TGCAGTGCTAGAGTCCCGGGACAGGGATTTTTAGACAATCAGCCCCAGCATTTT; cdr3_aa: CSARVPGQGFLDNQPQHF
d_call: TRBD1; clone_size: many; v_call: TRBV29-1; j_call: TRBJ1-2; cdr3_nt: TGCAGCGTTTCGACAGGGAACTATGGCTACACCTTC; cdr3_aa: CSVSTGNYGYTF